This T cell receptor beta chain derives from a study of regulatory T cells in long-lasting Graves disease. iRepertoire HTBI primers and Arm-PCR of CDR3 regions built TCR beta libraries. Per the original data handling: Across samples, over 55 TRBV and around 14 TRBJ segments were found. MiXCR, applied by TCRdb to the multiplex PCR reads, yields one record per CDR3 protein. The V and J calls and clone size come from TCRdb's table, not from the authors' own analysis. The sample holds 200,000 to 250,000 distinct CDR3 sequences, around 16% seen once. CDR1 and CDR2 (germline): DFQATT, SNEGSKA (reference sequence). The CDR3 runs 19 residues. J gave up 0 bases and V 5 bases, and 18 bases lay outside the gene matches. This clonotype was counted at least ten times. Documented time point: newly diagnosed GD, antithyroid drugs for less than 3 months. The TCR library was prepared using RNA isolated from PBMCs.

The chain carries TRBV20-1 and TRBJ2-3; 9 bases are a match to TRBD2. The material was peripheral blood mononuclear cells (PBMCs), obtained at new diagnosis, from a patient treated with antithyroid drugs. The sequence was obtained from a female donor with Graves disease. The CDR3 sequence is CSAPALRLAEGTSTDTQYF. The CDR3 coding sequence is TGCAGTGCTCCCGCTTTGCGACTAGCGGAGGGGACTAGCACAGATACGCAGTATTTT.